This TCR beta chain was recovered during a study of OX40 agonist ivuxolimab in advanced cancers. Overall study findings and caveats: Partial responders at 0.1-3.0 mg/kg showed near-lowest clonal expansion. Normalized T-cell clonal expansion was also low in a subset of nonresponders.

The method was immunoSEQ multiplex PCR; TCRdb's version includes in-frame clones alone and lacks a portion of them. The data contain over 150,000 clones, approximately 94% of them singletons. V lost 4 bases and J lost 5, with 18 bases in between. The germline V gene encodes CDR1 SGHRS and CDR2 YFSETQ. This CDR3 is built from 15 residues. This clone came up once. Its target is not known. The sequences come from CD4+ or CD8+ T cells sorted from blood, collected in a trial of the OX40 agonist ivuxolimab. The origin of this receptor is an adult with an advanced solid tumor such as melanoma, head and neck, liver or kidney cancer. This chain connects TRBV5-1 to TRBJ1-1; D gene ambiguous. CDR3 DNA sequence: TGCGCCAGCAGCCCCCAGCCCCCCCCGGGGACTGAAGCTTTCTTT. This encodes CASSPQPPPGTEAFF.